The rows below give T cell receptor beta chains drawn from one sample of a study of OX40 agonist ivuxolimab in advanced cancers. Measured with immunoSEQ multiplex PCR; TCRdb has only the in-frame clones, and not every one. Among roughly 64,000 clones listed, approximately 78% were seen once. Sequences were derived from CD4+ or CD8+ T cells sorted from blood, sampled in a trial of the OX40 agonist ivuxolimab. These receptors all come from an adult with an advanced solid tumor such as melanoma, head and neck, liver or kidney cancer. CDR3s include the opening cysteine and the closing phenylalanine or tryptophan. A D gene is named only where the DNA matches it firmly. Size tells how often a clone was seen (once, few, many) or the class of an expanded clone, and some rows leave it out.

v_gene,abundance,d_gene,j_gene,CDR3nt,CDR3aa
TRBV15,.,.,TRBJ1-5,TGTGCCACCAGCCCAATACGGGAACAGCCCCAGCATTTT,CATSPIREQPQHF
TRBV4-3,.,TRBD2,TRBJ2-5,TGCGCCAGCAGCCAAGAGGAGCGGGGGGGCGAGACCCAGTACTTC,CASSQEERGGETQYF
TRBV11-1,.,.,TRBJ2-1,TGTGCCAGCAGCTTAGGCCTAGTCCCCTACAATGAGCAGTTCTTC,CASSLGLVPYNEQFF
TRBV11-2,.,.,TRBJ2-3,TGTGCCAGCAGCTTAGACCCGGGGAGGGGGACAGATACGCAGTATTTT,CASSLDPGRGTDTQYF
TRBV2,once,TRBD2,TRBJ2-7,TGTGCCAGCAGCGAAAGGGTAGCGGGGGGCCAGCTCTACGAGCAGTACTTC,CASSERVAGGQLYEQYF
TRBV6-5,.,.,TRBJ2-1,TGTGCCAGCAGTTACTCCCTATCTGGGCTTTGGAATGAGCAGTTCTTC,CASSYSLSGLWNEQFF
TRBV6-5,.,.,TRBJ2-5,TGTGCCAGCAGTTACTCTCTGACAGCCCAGCAAGAGACCCAGTACTTC,CASSYSLTAQQETQYF
TRBV5-5,.,.,TRBJ1-1,TGTGCCAGCAGCCCTTTCACTGAAGCTTTCTTT,CASSPFTEAFF
TRBV5-1,once,.,TRBJ2-2,TGCGCCGGAAGAGCAGGGGTCGACACCGGGGAGCTGTTTTTT,CAGRAGVDTGELFF
TRBV9,.,.,TRBJ1-1,TGTGCCAGCAGCGTAGGCGGGAGTGCGGGCACTGAAGCTTTCTTT,CASSVGGSAGTEAFF
TRBV14,.,.,TRBJ1-2,TGTGCCAGCAGCCCTTTGGGGACCTACTATGGCTACACCTTC,CASSPLGTYYGYTF
TRBV6-1,few,.,TRBJ1-5,TGTGCCAGCAGTGAAGGAGGATCTGTAAGCCAGCCCCAGCATTTT,CASSEGGSVSQPQHF
TRBV7-7,.,TRBD1,TRBJ2-1,TGTGCCAGCAGCCGACAGGGGGCTGGTGAGCAGTTCTTC,CASSRQGAGEQFF